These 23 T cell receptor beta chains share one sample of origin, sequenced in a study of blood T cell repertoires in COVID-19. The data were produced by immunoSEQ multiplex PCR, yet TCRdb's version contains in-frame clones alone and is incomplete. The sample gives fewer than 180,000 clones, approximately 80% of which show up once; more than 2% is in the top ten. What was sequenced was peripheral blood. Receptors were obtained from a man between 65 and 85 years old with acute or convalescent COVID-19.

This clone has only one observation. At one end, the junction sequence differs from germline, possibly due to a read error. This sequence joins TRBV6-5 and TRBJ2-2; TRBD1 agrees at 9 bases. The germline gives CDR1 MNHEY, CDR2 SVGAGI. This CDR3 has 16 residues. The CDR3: CASSNSGTGRAGELFF. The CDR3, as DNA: TGTGCCAGCAGTAACTCCGGGACAGGGCGCGCCGGGGAGCTGTTTTTT.

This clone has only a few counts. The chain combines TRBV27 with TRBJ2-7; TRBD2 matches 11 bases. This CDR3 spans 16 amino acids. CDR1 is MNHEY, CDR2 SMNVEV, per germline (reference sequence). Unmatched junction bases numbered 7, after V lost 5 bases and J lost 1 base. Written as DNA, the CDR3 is TGTGCCAGCAGTAACCCTAGCGGGAGGTATTCCTACGAGCAGTACTTC. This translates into CASSNPSGRYSYEQYF.

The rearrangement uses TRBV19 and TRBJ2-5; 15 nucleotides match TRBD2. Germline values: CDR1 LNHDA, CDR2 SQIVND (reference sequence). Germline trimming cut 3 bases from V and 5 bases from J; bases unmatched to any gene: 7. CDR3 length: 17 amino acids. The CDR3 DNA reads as TGTGCCAGTAGTATCGGACTAGCGGGAGGGCCAGGGGAGACCCAGTACTTC. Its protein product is CASSIGLAGGPGETQYF.

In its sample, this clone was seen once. The CDR3 protein is CASSPGTGALGNEKLFF. The CDR3 nucleotides read TGTGCCAGCAGCCCCGGGACAGGAGCCCTGGGTAATGAAAAACTGTTTTTT. The chain employs TRBV9 and TRBJ1-4; 8 positions match TRBD1. Germline lookup yields CDR1 SGDLS and CDR2 YYNGEE. J was trimmed by 4 bases and V by 4 bases; bases with no gene match: 12. The CDR3 spans 17 residues.

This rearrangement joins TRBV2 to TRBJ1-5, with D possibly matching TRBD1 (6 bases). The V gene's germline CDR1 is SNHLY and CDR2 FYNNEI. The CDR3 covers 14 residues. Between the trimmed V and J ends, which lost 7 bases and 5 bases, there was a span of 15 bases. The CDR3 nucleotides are TGTGCCAGCACCGGAGACAGGTCCCATCAGCCCCAGCATTTT. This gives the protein CASTGDRSHQPQHF.

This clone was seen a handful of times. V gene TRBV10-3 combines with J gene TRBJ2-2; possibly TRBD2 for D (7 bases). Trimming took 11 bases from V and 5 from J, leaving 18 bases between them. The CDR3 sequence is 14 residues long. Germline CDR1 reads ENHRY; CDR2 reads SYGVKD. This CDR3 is CAYRGLADTGELFF. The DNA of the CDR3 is TGTGCCTACCGGGGGCTAGCGGATACCGGGGAGCTGTTTTTT.

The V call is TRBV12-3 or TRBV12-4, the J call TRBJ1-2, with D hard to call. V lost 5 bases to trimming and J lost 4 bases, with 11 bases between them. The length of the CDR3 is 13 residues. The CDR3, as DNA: TGTGCCAGCAGTGCGGGTTACGGCTATGGCTACACCTTC. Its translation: CASSAGYGYGYTF.

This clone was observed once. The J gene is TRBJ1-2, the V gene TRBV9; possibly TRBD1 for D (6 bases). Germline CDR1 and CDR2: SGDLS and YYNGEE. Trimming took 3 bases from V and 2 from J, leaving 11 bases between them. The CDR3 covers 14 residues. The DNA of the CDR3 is TGTGCCAGCAGCGCCGCGACAGGAAACTATGGCTACACCTTC. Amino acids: CASSAATGNYGYTF.

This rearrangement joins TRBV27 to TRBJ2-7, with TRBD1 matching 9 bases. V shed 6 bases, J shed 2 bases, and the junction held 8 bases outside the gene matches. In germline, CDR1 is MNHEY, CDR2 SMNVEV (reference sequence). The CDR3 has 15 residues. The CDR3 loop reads CASSPARQGAYEQYF. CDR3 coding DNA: TGTGCCAGCAGCCCCGCACGACAGGGGGCCTACGAGCAGTACTTC.

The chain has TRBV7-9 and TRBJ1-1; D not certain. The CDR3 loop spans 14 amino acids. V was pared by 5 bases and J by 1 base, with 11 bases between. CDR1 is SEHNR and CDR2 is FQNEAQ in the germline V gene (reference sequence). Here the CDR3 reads CASSPWRRNTEAFF. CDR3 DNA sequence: TGTGCCAGCAGCCCTTGGCGGAGGAACACTGAAGCTTTCTTT.

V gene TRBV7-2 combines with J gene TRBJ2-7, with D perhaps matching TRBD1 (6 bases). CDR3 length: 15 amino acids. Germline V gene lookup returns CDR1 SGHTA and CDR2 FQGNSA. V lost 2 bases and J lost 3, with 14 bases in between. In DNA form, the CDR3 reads TGTGCCAGCAGCTTAATGCGGACAGTGGGCTACGAGCAGTACTTC. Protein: CASSLMRTVGYEQYF. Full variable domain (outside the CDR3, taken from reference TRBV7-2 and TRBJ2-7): GAGVSQSPSNKVTEKGKDVELRCDPISGHTALYWYRQSLGQGLEFLIYFQGNSAPDKSGLPSDRFSAERTGGSVSTLTIQRTQQEDSAVYLCASSLMRTVGYEQYFGPGTRLTVT.

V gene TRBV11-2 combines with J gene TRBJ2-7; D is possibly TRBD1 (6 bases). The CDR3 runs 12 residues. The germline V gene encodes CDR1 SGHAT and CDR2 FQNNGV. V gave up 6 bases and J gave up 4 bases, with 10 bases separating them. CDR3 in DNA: TGTGCCAGCAGTTCAGGGGAATACGAGCAGTACTTC. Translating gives CASSSGEYEQYF.

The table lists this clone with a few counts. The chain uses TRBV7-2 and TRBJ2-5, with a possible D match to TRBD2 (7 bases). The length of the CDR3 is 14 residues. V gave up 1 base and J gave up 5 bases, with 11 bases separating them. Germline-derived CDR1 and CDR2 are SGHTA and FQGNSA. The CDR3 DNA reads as TGTGCCAGCAGCTTAGGCGGGGGCAGGGAGACCCAGTACTTC. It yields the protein CASSLGGGRETQYF.

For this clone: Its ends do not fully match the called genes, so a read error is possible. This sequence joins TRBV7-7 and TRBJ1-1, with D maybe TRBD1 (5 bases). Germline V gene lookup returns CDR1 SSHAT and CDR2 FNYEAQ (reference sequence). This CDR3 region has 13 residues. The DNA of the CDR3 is TGTGCTAGCAGCCTCGACAGGAACACTGAAGCTTTCTTT. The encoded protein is CASSLDRNTEAFF.

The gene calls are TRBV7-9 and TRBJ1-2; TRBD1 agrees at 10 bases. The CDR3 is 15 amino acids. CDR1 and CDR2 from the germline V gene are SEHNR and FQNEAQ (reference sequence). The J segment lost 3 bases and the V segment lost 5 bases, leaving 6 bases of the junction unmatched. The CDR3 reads CASSPLTGGDYGYTF. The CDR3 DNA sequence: TGTGCCAGCAGCCCTCTGACAGGGGGCGACTATGGCTACACCTTC.

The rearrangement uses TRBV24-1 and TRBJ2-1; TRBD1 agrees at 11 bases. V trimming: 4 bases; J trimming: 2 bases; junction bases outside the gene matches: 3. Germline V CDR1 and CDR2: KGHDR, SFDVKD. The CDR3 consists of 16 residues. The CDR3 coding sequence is TGTGCCACCAGTGACCCGGGACAGGGGGCCTACAATGAGCAGTTCTTC. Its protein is CATSDPGQGAYNEQFF.

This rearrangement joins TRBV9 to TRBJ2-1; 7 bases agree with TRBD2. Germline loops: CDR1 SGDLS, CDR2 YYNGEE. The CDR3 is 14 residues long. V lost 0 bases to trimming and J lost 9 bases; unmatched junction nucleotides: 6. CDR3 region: CASSVDAGRGEQFF. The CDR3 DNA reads TGTGCCAGCAGCGTAGATGCGGGGAGGGGTGAGCAGTTCTTC.

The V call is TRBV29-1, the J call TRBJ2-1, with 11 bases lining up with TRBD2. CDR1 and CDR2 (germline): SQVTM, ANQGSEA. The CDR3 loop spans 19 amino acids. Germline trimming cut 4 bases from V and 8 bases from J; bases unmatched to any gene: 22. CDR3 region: CSVALEPKLLAGVSYEQFF. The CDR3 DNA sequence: TGCAGCGTTGCCCTAGAACCGAAATTACTAGCGGGAGTTTCGTATGAGCAGTTCTTC.

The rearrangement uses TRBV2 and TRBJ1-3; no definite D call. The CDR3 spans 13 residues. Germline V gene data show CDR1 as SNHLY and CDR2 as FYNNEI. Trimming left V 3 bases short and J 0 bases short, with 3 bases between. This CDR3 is CASSDNSGNTIYF. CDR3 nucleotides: TGTGCCAGCAGTGACAACTCTGGAAACACCATATATTTT.

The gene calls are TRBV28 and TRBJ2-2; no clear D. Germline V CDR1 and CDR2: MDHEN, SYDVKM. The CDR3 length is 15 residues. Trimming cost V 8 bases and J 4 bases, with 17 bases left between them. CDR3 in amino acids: CASHSSAFLTGELFF. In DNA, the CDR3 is TGTGCCAGCCACTCTTCAGCGTTCCTCACCGGGGAGCTGTTTTTT.

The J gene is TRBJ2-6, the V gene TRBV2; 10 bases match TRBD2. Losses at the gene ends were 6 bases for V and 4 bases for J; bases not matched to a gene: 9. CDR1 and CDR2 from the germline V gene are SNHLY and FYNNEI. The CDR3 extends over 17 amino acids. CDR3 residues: CASSWTSGLIGANVLTF. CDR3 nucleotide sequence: TGTGCCAGCAGCTGGACTAGCGGCCTGATAGGGGCCAACGTCCTGACTTTC. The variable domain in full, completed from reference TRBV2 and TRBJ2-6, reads EPEVTQTPSHQVTQMGQEVILRCVPISNHLYFYWYRQILGQKVEFLVSFYNNEISEKSEIFDDQFSVERPDGSNFTLKIRSTKLEDSAMYFCASSWTSGLIGANVLTFGAGSRLTVL.

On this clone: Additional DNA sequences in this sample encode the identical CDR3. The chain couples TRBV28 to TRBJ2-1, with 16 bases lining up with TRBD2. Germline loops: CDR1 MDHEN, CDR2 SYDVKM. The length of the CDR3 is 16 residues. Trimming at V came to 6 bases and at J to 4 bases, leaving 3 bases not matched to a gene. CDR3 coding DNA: TGTGCCAGCAGCGGGACTAGCGGGGGGGTATACAATGAGCAGTTCTTC. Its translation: CASSGTSGGVYNEQFF.

Here the CDR3 DNA reads TGTGCCAGCAGTGTCCGGGATGAGCAGTTCTTC. Translated, it gives CASSVRDEQFF. The genes are TRBV2 and TRBJ2-1; D remains ambiguous. This CDR3 comprises 11 residues. Trimming took off 4 bases at V and 8 bases at J, with 6 bases between the two ends. Germline CDR1 is SNHLY and CDR2 is FYNNEI.